Shown below are 9 T cell receptor beta chains from a single sample sequenced in a study of blood T cell repertoires in COVID-19. The repertoire was sequenced with immunoSEQ multiplex PCR; TCRdb's copy has only in-frame clones and lacks some. The repertoire holds about 37,000 clones, roughly 90% seen once, with roughly 10% in the top ten. Specimen: peripheral blood. These receptors all come from a man aged 55 to 69 with active COVID-19.

The chain has TRBV19 and TRBJ2-1; 8 nucleotides match TRBD1. The CDR3 contains 15 residues. The V segment lost 4 bases and the J segment 7 bases; nucleotides outside the gene matches: 9. Germline V gives CDR1 LNHDA, CDR2 SQIVND (reference sequence). The CDR3 reads CASSTSGTGKNEQFF. Written as DNA, the CDR3 is TGTGCCAGTAGTACATCCGGGACAGGAAAGAATGAGCAGTTCTTC.

The rearrangement links TRBV3-1 (or the pseudogene TRBV3-2) to TRBJ1-1; D perhaps matches TRBD1 (6 bases). Germline V gene data show CDR1 as LGHDT and CDR2 as YNNKEL (reference sequence). The CDR3 extends over 12 amino acids. Between the trimmed V and J ends, which lost 3 bases and 9 bases, there was a span of 11 bases. The CDR3 loop is CASSHETGKAFF. For the CDR3, the DNA is TGTGCCAGCAGCCATGAAACAGGGAAAGCTTTCTTT.

This rearrangement joins TRBV29-1 to TRBJ1-6; tentatively, D is TRBD1 (6 bases). The V gene's germline CDR1 is SQVTM and CDR2 ANQGSEA. The CDR3 covers 15 residues. DNA of the CDR3: TGCAGTTTCCGCGGGGGGGGACAAACCTCCGACCCCCTCCACTTT. Its protein product is CSFRGGGQTSDPLHF.

This clone was seen only once. The rearrangement uses TRBV12-3 or TRBV12-4 and TRBJ2-4; D might be TRBD1 (6 bases). The V end was cut by 6 bases, the J end by 9 bases, with 15 bases between. This CDR3 has 13 amino acids. CDR3 bases: TGTGCCAGCAGCGATTTCCAGGGGAGCATTCAGTACTTC. Translating gives CASSDFQGSIQYF.

CDR3 amino acids: CASSDRTSGSSYNEQFF. The CDR3 DNA sequence: TGTGCCAGCAGCGACCGGACTAGCGGGAGCTCCTACAATGAGCAGTTCTTC. The V and J genes are TRBV9 and TRBJ2-1; 13 bases match TRBD2. This CDR3 region has 17 residues. Trimming took 3 bases from V and 0 from J; bases not matched to a gene: 3. Germline CDR1 SGDLS, CDR2 YYNGEE.

The chain couples TRBV7-9 to TRBJ1-4; D might be TRBD1 (5 bases). V was trimmed by 1 base and J by 8 bases, leaving 14 bases between them. CDR1 and CDR2 from the germline V gene are SEHNR and FQNEAQ (reference sequence). The CDR3 spans 15 residues. The CDR3 coding sequence is TGTGCCAGCAGCTTAGGAGACAGTCCGAGAGAAAAACTGTTTTTT. Protein sequence: CASSLGDSPREKLFF.

This rearrangement joins TRBV5-1 to TRBJ2-7; D may be TRBD1 (7 bases). Germline loops: CDR1 SGHRS, CDR2 YFSETQ. The CDR3 is 14 amino acids. V was trimmed by 3 bases and J by 1 base, leaving 11 bases between them. The CDR3 loop reads CASSWRDSSYEQYF. For the CDR3, the DNA is TGCGCCAGCAGCTGGAGGGACAGTTCCTACGAGCAGTACTTC.

V and J are TRBV12-3 or TRBV12-4 and TRBJ2-7, with 9 nucleotides matching TRBD1. There are 13 residues in the CDR3. Unmatched junction bases numbered 4, after V lost 3 bases and J lost 7 bases. DNA of the CDR3: TGTGCCAGCAGTTTGACAGGGGGGTGGGAGCAGTACTTC. It is translated as CASSLTGGWEQYF.

The chain links TRBV6-5 to TRBJ2-7; TRBD2 aligns across 8 bases. The CDR3 extends over 13 amino acids. V lost 10 bases to trimming and J lost 2 bases; unmatched junction nucleotides: 7. Germline V gives CDR1 MNHEY, CDR2 SVGAGI. CDR3 sequence (DNA): TGTGCCATCCAAATAGCGGGAACCTACGAGCAGTACTTC. Translated, it gives CAIQIAGTYEQYF.